Presented here are 11 T cell receptor beta chains from one specimen sequenced in a study. Amplification of TRBV12-4/TRBJ1-2 clonotypes used adaptor-ligated barcode primers. From the multiplex PCR reads, TCRdb called clonotypes with MiXCR, one entry per CDR3 protein. This table holds around 1,200 distinct CDR3 sequences, under 30% found once. What was sequenced was naive CD4+ T cells sorted from blood. Specified subset: naive CD4+ T cells, CD4+CD45RA+CD25-. The origin of the receptors is a female donor with breast cancer.

The chain carries TRBV12-3 or TRBV12-4 and TRBJ1-2, with D perhaps TRBD1 (5 bases). This CDR3 contains 13 residues. Deletions cut 6 bases from V and 5 bases from J, with 13 bases between. This CDR3 reads CASSPGQDYGYTF. The CDR3 DNA reads TGTGCCAGCAGCCCCGGACAAGATTATGGCTACACCTTC.

By share, this clonotype counts as medium-sized. This chain joins TRBV12-3 or TRBV12-4 and TRBJ1-2; D unclear. CDR3 length equals 14 residues. Trimming cost V 6 bases and J 6 bases, with 17 bases left between them. Here the CDR3 reads CASSSNLRNHGYTF. CDR3 bases: TGTGCCAGCAGCAGTAATTTAAGGAACCATGGCTACACCTTC.

This clonotype is large (0.1 to 1%) by share. The V and J genes are TRBV12-5 and TRBJ1-2; D gene uncertain. CDR1 and CDR2 (germline): LGHNT, FRNRAP. The CDR3 has 12 residues. The V gene lost 6 bases and the J gene lost 4 bases, with 9 bases spanning the gap. CDR3 loop: CASGPDGYGYTF. Written as DNA, the CDR3 is TGTGCTAGTGGCCCGGACGGCTATGGCTACACCTTC.

This clonotype counts as medium-sized. The CDR3 region has the DNA TGTGCCAGCAGTTCCCCTCAGGTTTCCTATGGCTACACCTTC. Protein product: CASSSPQVSYGYTF. The rearrangement links TRBV12-3 or TRBV12-4 to TRBJ1-2; D gene unclear. V lost 4 bases and J 4 bases, leaving 13 bases between the germline ends. The CDR3 covers 14 residues.

By share of the sample, this clonotype is large. J is TRBJ1-2 and V is TRBV12-3 or TRBV12-4, with D uncertain. Trimming left V 1 base short and J 3 bases short, with 3 bases between. This CDR3 has 12 residues. CDR3 nucleotide sequence: TGTGCCAGCAGTTTAGTTGACTATGGCTACACCTTC. This translates into CASSLVDYGYTF.

This clonotype counts as medium-sized. The chain is built from TRBV12-3 or TRBV12-4 and TRBJ1-2; TRBD1 might be the D (5 bases). Trimming removed 6 bases from V and 6 bases from J, with 8 bases in between. The CDR3 has 11 residues. Here the CDR3 reads CASSRGHGYTF. The CDR3 region has the DNA TGTGCCAGCAGCCGGGGACATGGCTACACCTTC.

This clonotype was seen just once. The chain links TRBV12-3 or TRBV12-4 to TRBJ1-2, with 8 nucleotides matching TRBD1. CDR3 size: 14 residues. The J segment lost 5 bases and the V segment lost 3 bases, leaving 5 bases of the junction unmatched. CDR3: CASSFGQGGYGYTF. The DNA of the CDR3 is TGTGCCAGCAGTTTTGGACAGGGAGGGTATGGCTACACCTTC.

By frequency in the sample, this clonotype is medium-sized. The genes are TRBV12-3 or TRBV12-4 and TRBJ1-2, with D tentatively TRBD1 (5 bases). The CDR3 runs to 16 residues. The germline V and J ends were trimmed by 6 bases and 8 bases, with 25 bases remaining between them. CDR3 nucleotides: TGTGCCAGCAGCTTCGGCCCGGACAAGGGCCGACAGGGCTACACCTTC. Protein: CASSFGPDKGRQGYTF.

By proportion, this clonotype is medium-sized (0.01 to 0.1%). The J gene is TRBJ1-2, the V gene TRBV12-3 or TRBV12-4; D is unresolved. The CDR3 is made up of 12 amino acids. With 1 base removed from V and 14 bases from J, the gap between germline ends came to 14 bases. In DNA form, the CDR3 reads TGTGCCAGCAGTTTAGGAAGTCCACCGTTGACCTTC. This codes for CASSLGSPPLTF.

This clonotype is deemed large (0.1 to 1%). The chain carries TRBV12-3 or TRBV12-4 and TRBJ1-2, with 9 bases lining up with TRBD1. CDR3 length: 14 residues. V was clipped by 7 bases and J by 5 bases; unmatched bases: 8. CDR3 protein: CASTHHGTGYGYTF. Written as DNA, the CDR3 is TGTGCCAGCACTCACCATGGGACAGGGTATGGCTACACCTTC.

This clonotype occurred many times. The genes are TRBV12-3 or TRBV12-4 and TRBJ1-2; maybe TRBD1 (5 bases). The CDR3 totals 15 residues. With 6 bases removed from V and 5 bases from J, the gap between germline ends came to 19 bases. CDR3 in DNA: TGTGCCAGCAGCGCCGGAAGGGGTTTAGAATATGGCTACACCTTC. Translated: CASSAGRGLEYGYTF.